These 19 T cell receptor beta chains share one sample of origin, sequenced in a study of T-cell memory formation after mild COVID-19. Using its own MiXCR run on the 5' RACE reads, TCRdb lists one record per CDR3 protein. This sample has approximately 350,000 distinct CDR3 sequences, with 25% to 30% found just once. What was sequenced was PBMCs or a T cell subset sorted from them (not recorded which). The receptor set was obtained from an adult woman who had mild COVID-19 (a few samples of this study predate the infection). Cell type and time point are not known.

This clonotype was recorded a few times. The chain carries TRBV4-2 and TRBJ2-3, with TRBD2 matching over 11 bases. The junction had 7 bases not matched to a gene; V was cut back by 2 bases and J by 6 bases. The CDR3 is 16 amino acids. Per germline, CDR1 LGHNA and CDR2 YNFKEQ. CDR3 sequence (DNA): TGTGCCAGCAGCCAATCAAGACTAGCGGGAAAGGATACGCAGTATTTT. Protein: CASSQSRLAGKDTQYF.

The chain uses TRBV6-6 and TRBJ1-6, with D hard to call. Trimming left V 5 bases short and J 2 bases short, with 13 bases between. From germline, CDR1 is MNHNY and CDR2 SVGAGI (reference sequence). The CDR3 is made up of 16 amino acids. Here the CDR3 DNA reads TGTGCCAGCAGTGCGGATCCGGGAACCTATAATTCACCCCTCCACTTT. Protein product: CASSADPGTYNSPLHF.

This clonotype has more than one count but fewer than ten. The CDR3 DNA sequence: TGTGCCAGCAGCTTAGGGACTTTGTACCAAGAGACCCAGTACTTC. It encodes CASSLGTLYQETQYF. This sequence joins TRBV7-2 and TRBJ2-5; tentatively, D is TRBD2 (5 bases). CDR3 size: 15 residues. Trimming left V 1 base short and J 0 bases short, with 9 bases between. Germline V CDR1 and CDR2: SGHTA, FQGNSA.

The rearrangement links TRBV10-2 to TRBJ2-3, with a tentative D call TRBD1 (5 bases). The CDR3 has 14 residues. V was shortened by 5 bases and J by 3 bases, with 12 bases between the two germline ends. Germline assignment: CDR1 WSHSY and CDR2 SAAADI. CDR3 in amino acids: CASSKGMETDTQYF. CDR3 coding DNA: TGCGCCAGCAGTAAGGGGATGGAGACAGATACGCAGTATTTT.

The chain links TRBV5-6 to TRBJ2-1, with 11 nucleotides matching TRBD2. Looked up from germline, CDR1 is SGHDT and CDR2 is YYEEEE. The trim removed 6 bases at V and 7 bases at J, leaving 6 bases unmatched. The CDR3 has 14 residues. This CDR3 reads CASTTSGSRNEQFF. CDR3 sequence (DNA): TGTGCCAGCACCACTAGCGGGAGTAGGAATGAGCAGTTCTTC.

This clonotype has ten or more counts. The chain combines TRBV6-1 with TRBJ2-7, with 12 bases lining up with TRBD2. V trimming: 6 bases; J trimming: 4 bases; junction bases outside the gene matches: 7. From germline, CDR1 is MNHNS and CDR2 SASEGT. The CDR3 is 15 amino acids. This chain's CDR3 is CASRDRTSGAYEQYF. In DNA form, the CDR3 reads TGTGCCAGCAGAGACCGGACTAGCGGGGCTTACGAGCAGTACTTC.

This clonotype was recorded a few times. For the CDR3, the DNA is TGTGCCACCAGCAGAGATCTGGCGGGAATACCCTACGAGCAGTACTTC. Protein sequence: CATSRDLAGIPYEQYF. V gene TRBV15 combines with J gene TRBJ2-7; tentative D call: TRBD2 (6 bases). The CDR3 loop spans 16 amino acids. Per germline, CDR1 LNHNV and CDR2 YYDKDF (reference sequence). V was cut by 0 bases and J by 2 bases, with 14 bases left in between.

This clonotype was observed a few times. The J gene is TRBJ1-5, the V gene TRBV30; D may be TRBD1 (6 bases). The CDR3 covers 14 residues. Germline values: CDR1 GTSNPN, CDR2 SVGIG (reference sequence). Trimming cost V 4 bases and J 2 bases, with 12 bases left between them. CDR3 sequence: CAWNGRQGNQPQHF. CDR3 in DNA: TGTGCCTGGAACGGTAGACAGGGCAATCAGCCCCAGCATTTT.

The chain carries TRBV30 and TRBJ1-1, with D maybe TRBD1 (6 bases). CDR1 and CDR2 from the germline V gene are GTSNPN and SVGIG (reference sequence). V lost 3 bases and J lost 1, with 18 bases in between. The CDR3 is 16 residues long. CDR3 DNA: TGTGCCTGGAGGGGAGCGGGGGGCCAAGGGAACACTGAAGCTTTCTTT. Translation gives CAWRGAGGQGNTEAFF.

This clonotype appeared a few times. The V and J genes are TRBV10-3 and TRBJ2-2; unclear D gene. CDR3 length equals 14 residues. CDR1 ENHRY and CDR2 SYGVKD come from the germline V gene. Trimming left V 2 bases short and J 1 base short, with 5 bases between. CDR3 nucleotide sequence: TGTGCCATCAGTGAGAGGGAGAACACCGGGGAGCTGTTTTTT. It yields the protein CAISERENTGELFF.

This clonotype was seen a handful of times. The chain recombines TRBV20-1 with TRBJ2-1; D not certain. Germline V CDR1 and CDR2: DFQATT, SNEGSKA (reference sequence). Trimming took 3 bases from V and 8 from J, leaving 5 bases between them. The CDR3 length is 10 residues. CDR3 amino acids: CSASPHEQFF. DNA of the CDR3: TGCAGTGCTAGTCCCCATGAGCAGTTCTTC.

This clonotype occurred a few times. The chain carries TRBV3-1 and TRBJ2-1; TRBD1 might be the D (7 bases). V lost 1 base and J lost 5, with 12 bases in between. The germline V gene has CDR1 LGHDT and CDR2 YNNKEL (reference sequence). The CDR3 covers 15 residues. CDR3: CASSQGGTVNNEQFF. The CDR3 DNA follows: TGTGCCAGCAGCCAAGGCGGGACAGTAAACAATGAGCAGTTCTTC.

The chain uses TRBV29-1 and TRBJ2-7; D gene ambiguous. The germline V gene encodes CDR1 SQVTM and CDR2 ANQGSEA. This CDR3 region has 13 residues. V was shortened by 6 bases and J by 0 bases, with 12 bases between the two germline ends. CDR3 sequence: CSVRDSSSYEQYF. The CDR3 nucleotides are TGCAGCGTGAGAGATTCCAGCTCCTACGAGCAGTACTTC.

The J gene is TRBJ2-2, the V gene TRBV9, with D possibly being TRBD2 (5 bases). CDR1 is SGDLS and CDR2 is YYNGEE in the germline V gene. Between the trimmed V and J ends, which lost 0 bases and 3 bases, there was a span of 6 bases. The CDR3 covers 14 residues. The CDR3 DNA reads as TGTGCCAGCAGCGTAGAGAGGGACACCGGGGAGCTGTTTTTT. Amino acid sequence: CASSVERDTGELFF.

This rearrangement joins TRBV10-3 to TRBJ2-2, with D uncertain. Trimming stripped 6 bases from V and 2 bases from J, with 4 bases between. The CDR3 loop spans 12 amino acids. Germline CDR1 and CDR2: ENHRY and SYGVKD. Written as DNA, the CDR3 is TGTGCCATCAGGGTTAACACCGGGGAGCTGTTTTTT. Protein sequence: CAIRVNTGELFF.

This clonotype was found many times. The chain is built from TRBV12-3 or TRBV12-4 and TRBJ2-6; no firm D call. This CDR3 spans 15 amino acids. V lost 0 bases and J 1 base, leaving 4 bases between the germline ends. CDR3 DNA: TGTGCCAGCAGTTTAGCGGGATCTGGGGCCAACGTCCTGACTTTC. As protein: CASSLAGSGANVLTF.

J is TRBJ2-1 and V is TRBV4-2; 9 nucleotides line up with TRBD2. CDR3 size: 16 residues. V lost 0 bases and J lost 5; bases outside the gene matches: 5. Per germline, CDR1 LGHNA and CDR2 YNFKEQ. The DNA of the CDR3 is TGTGCCAGCAGCCAAGACCTGGCGGGGGGGGACAATGAGCAGTTCTTC. As protein: CASSQDLAGGDNEQFF.

The chain recombines TRBV5-1 with TRBJ2-1; weak D call: TRBD1 (6 bases). Germline V CDR1 and CDR2: SGHRS, YFSETQ. The V gene lost 0 bases and the J gene lost 3 bases, with 10 bases spanning the gap. The CDR3 loop spans 15 amino acids. This chain's CDR3 is CASSLGQGLYNEQFF. In DNA form, the CDR3 reads TGCGCCAGCAGCTTGGGCCAGGGGCTCTACAATGAGCAGTTCTTC.

This clonotype showed up just a few times. V gene TRBV4-2 combines with J gene TRBJ2-3; 9 bases fit TRBD2. The CDR3 contains 17 residues. CDR1 and CDR2 (germline): LGHNA, YNFKEQ. Germline trimming cut 0 bases from V and 3 bases from J; bases unmatched to any gene: 7. CDR3 sequence: CASSQDTSGPMTDTQYF. Here the CDR3 DNA reads TGTGCCAGCAGCCAAGATACTAGCGGGCCAATGACAGATACGCAGTATTTT.